The 5 T cell receptor beta chains listed next were all sequenced from one sample in a study of identical twins. TCRdb analysed the 5' RACE reads with MiXCR anew, one entry per CDR3 protein. The sample includes just under 650,000 distinct CDR3 sequences, 7% to 7.5% seen only once; the top ten take less than 2%. A further study also used this sample, focusing on yellow fever vaccine responses in identical twins.

Sequencing was done on a sample of PBMCs. Receptors originate from a woman under 30 in good health.

The genes are TRBV7-9 and TRBJ2-3, with 9 positions matching TRBD1. Germline V CDR1 and CDR2: SEHNR, FQNEAQ (reference sequence). The CDR3 spans 15 residues. V lost 4 bases, J lost 2 bases, and 4 bases stayed unmatched. Written as DNA, the CDR3 is TGTGCCAGCAGCTACGGGACAGGGAACACAGATACGCAGTATTTT. Amino acids: CASSYGTGNTDTQYF. Using reference TRBV7-9 and TRBJ2-3 for the parts outside the CDR3, the full variable domain is DTGVSQNPRHKITKRGQNVTFRCDPISEHNRLYWYRQTLGQGPEFLTYFQNEAQLEKSRLLSDRFSAERPKGSFSTLEIQRTEQGDSAMYLCASSYGTGNTDTQYFGPGTRLTVL.

The CDR3: CASRPSGGRTEAFF. The CDR3 DNA reads as TGTGCCAGCAGACCTAGTGGGGGGCGAACTGAAGCTTTCTTT. V is TRBV6-2 or TRBV6-3 and J is TRBJ1-1; the D gene is possibly TRBD1 (6 bases). Germline V gene lookup returns CDR1 MNHEY and CDR2 SVGEGT. The CDR3 is made up of 14 amino acids. V shed 6 bases and J shed 5 bases, with 16 bases lying between them.

At least ten counts were recorded for this clonotype. The V call is TRBV29-1, the J call TRBJ1-5; possible D gene TRBD1, 5 bases. From germline, CDR1 is SQVTM and CDR2 ANQGSEA. Trimming left V 7 bases short and J 2 bases short, with 18 bases between. The CDR3 covers 15 residues. The CDR3 sequence: CSARGGEEGNQPQHF. The CDR3 bases are TGCAGCGCCCGCGGGGGGGAGGAAGGCAATCAGCCCCAGCATTTT.

This clonotype was seen only a few times. The rearrangement links TRBV29-1 to TRBJ1-4; TRBD1 is a possible D gene (6 bases). Germline lookup yields CDR1 SQVTM and CDR2 ANQGSEA. This CDR3 is 16 amino acids long. V was clipped by 4 bases and J by 4 bases, with 19 bases between them. The CDR3 coding sequence is TGCAGCGTTGTCGATATGGCTAGGGGGTTTAATGAAAAACTGTTTTTT. Encoded protein: CSVVDMARGFNEKLFF. The whole variable domain, filled in from reference TRBV29-1 and TRBJ1-4, reads SAVISQKPSRDICQRGTSLTIQCQVDSQVTMMFWYRQQPGQSLTLIATANQGSEATYESGFVIDKFPISRPNLTFSTLTVSNMSPEDSSIYLCSVVDMARGFNEKLFFGSGTQLSVL.

This chain connects TRBV7-8 to TRBJ2-5, with TRBD2 matching 8 bases. Germline CDR1 reads SGHVS; CDR2 reads FQNEAQ. V gave up 4 bases and J gave up 5 bases; unmatched junction bases: 6. CDR3 length: 14 residues. CDR3 sequence: CASSYRLAMETQYF. The CDR3 DNA sequence: TGTGCCAGCAGCTACAGACTAGCGATGGAGACCCAGTACTTC.